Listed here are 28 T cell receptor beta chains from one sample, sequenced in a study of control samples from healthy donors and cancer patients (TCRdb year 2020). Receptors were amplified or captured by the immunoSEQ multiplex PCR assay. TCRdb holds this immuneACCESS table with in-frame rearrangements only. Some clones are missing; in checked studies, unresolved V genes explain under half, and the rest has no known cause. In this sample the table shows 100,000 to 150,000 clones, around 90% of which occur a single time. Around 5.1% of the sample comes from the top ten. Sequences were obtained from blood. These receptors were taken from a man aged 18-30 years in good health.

The CDR3 protein is CASSPGTSGLGETQYF. CDR3 DNA: TGCGCCAGCAGCCCAGGGACTAGCGGGCTGGGGGAGACCCAGTACTTC. V gene TRBV5-1 combines with J gene TRBJ2-5; 12 nucleotides match TRBD2. CDR3 length: 16 residues. V trimming: 4 bases; J trimming: 5 bases; junction bases outside the gene matches: 9. Germline CDR1 and CDR2: SGHRS and YFSETQ.

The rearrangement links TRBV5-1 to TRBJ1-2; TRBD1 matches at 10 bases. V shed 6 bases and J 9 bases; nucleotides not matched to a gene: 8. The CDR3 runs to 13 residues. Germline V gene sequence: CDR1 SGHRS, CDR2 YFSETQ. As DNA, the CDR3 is TGCGCCAGCACCCGGGACAGGGGACTTAGCTACACCTTC. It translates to CASTRDRGLSYTF.

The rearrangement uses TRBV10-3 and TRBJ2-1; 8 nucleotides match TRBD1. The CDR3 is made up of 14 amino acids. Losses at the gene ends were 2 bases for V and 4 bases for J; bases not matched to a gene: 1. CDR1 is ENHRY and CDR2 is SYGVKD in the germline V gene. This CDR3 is CAISEGQGYNEQFF. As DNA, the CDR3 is TGTGCCATCAGTGAGGGACAGGGATACAATGAGCAGTTCTTC.

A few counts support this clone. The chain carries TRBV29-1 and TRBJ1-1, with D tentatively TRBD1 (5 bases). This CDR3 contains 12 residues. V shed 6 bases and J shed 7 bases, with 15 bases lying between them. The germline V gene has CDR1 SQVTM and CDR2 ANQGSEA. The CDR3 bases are TGCAGCGTGGTCGACAGTTCCCATGAAGCTTTCTTT. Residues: CSVVDSSHEAFF.

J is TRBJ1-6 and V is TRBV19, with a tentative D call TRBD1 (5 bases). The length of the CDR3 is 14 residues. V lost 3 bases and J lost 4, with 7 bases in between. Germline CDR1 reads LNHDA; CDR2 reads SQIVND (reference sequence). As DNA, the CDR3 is TGTGCCAGTAGTATTTACAGGTATAATTCACCCCTCCACTTT. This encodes CASSIYRYNSPLHF.

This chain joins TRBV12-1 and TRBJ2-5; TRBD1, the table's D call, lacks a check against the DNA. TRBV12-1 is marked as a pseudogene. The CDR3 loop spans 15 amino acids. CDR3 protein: CASSFCAGGQETQYF. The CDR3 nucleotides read TGTGCCAGCAGCTTTTGTGCAGGGGGCCAGGAGACCCAGTACTTC.

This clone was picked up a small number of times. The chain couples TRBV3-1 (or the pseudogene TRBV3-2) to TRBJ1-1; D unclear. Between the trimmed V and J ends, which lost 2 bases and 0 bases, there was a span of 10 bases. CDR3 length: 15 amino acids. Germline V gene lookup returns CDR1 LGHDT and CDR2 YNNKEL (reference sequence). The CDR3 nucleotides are TGTGCCAGCAGCCAATCAGCGGCAATGAACACTGAAGCTTTCTTT. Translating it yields CASSQSAAMNTEAFF.

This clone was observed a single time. CDR3 sequence reads: CASSQLSASGGYNEQFF. CDR3 coding DNA: TGCGCCAGCAGCCAACTCTCGGCTAGCGGGGGATACAATGAGCAGTTCTTC. The J gene is TRBJ2-1, the V gene TRBV4-1; 10 bases are a match to TRBD2. Looked up from germline, CDR1 is MGHRA and CDR2 is YSYEKL. The CDR3 length is 17 residues. V trimming: 2 bases; J trimming: 4 bases; junction bases outside the gene matches: 8.

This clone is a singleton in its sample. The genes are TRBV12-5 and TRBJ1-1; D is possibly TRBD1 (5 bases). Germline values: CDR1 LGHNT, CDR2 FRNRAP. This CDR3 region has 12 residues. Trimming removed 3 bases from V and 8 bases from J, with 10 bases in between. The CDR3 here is CASGFTGDEAFF. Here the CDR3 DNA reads TGTGCTAGTGGTTTTACAGGTGACGAAGCTTTCTTT. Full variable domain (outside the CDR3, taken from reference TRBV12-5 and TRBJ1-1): DARVTQTPRHKVTEMGQEVTMRCQPILGHNTVFWYRQTMMQGLELLAYFRNRAPLDDSGMPKDRFSAEMPDATLATLKIQPSEPRDSAVYFCASGFTGDEAFFGQGTRLTVV.

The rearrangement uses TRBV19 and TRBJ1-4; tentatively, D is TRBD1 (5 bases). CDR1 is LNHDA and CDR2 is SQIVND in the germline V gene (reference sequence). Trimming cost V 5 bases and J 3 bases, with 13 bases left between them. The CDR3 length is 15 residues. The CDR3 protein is CASSRGNSANEKLFF. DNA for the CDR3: TGTGCCAGTAGTCGGGGGAATTCAGCTAATGAAAAACTGTTTTTT.

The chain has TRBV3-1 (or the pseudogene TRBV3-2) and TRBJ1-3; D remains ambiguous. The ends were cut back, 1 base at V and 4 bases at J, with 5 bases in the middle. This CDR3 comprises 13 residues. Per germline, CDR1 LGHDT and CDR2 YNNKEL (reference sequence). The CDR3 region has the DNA TGTGCCAGCAGCCAAGGCTCGGGAAACACCATATATTTT. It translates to CASSQGSGNTIYF.

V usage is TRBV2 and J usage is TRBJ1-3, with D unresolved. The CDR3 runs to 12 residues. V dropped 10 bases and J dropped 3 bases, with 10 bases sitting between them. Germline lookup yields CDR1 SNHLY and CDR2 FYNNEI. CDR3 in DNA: TGTGCCACTGCTCTCGTTGGAAACACCATATATTTT. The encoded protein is CATALVGNTIYF.

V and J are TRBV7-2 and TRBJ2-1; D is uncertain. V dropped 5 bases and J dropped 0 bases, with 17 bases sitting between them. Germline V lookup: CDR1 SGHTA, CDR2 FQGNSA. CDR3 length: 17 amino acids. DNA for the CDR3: TGTGCCAGCAGCCCCAACCTCTACGAGAGCTCCTACAATGAGCAGTTCTTC. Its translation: CASSPNLYESSYNEQFF. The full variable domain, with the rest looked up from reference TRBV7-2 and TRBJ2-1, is GAGVSQSPSNKVTEKGKDVELRCDPISGHTALYWYRQSLGQGLEFLIYFQGNSAPDKSGLPSDRFSAERTGGSVSTLTIQRTQQEDSAVYLCASSPNLYESSYNEQFFGPGTRLTVL.

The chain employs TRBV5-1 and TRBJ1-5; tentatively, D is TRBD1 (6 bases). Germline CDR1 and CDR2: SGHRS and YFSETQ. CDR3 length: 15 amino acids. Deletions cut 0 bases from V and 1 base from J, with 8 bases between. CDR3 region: CASSLEGGSNQPQHF. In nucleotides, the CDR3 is TGCGCCAGCAGCTTGGAAGGGGGGAGCAATCAGCCCCAGCATTTT.

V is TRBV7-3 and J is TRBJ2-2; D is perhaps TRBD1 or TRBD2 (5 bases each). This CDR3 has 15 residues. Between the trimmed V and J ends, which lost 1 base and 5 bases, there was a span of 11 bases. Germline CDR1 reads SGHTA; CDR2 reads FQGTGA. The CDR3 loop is CASSLRGISTGELFF. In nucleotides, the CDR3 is TGTGCCAGCAGCTTAAGGGGGATTAGTACCGGGGAGCTGTTTTTT. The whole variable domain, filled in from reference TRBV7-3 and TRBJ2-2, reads GAGVSQTPSNKVTEKGKYVELRCDPISGHTALYWYRQSLGQGPEFLIYFQGTGAADDSGLPNDRFFAVRPEGSVSTLKIQRTERGDSAVYLCASSLRGISTGELFFGEGSRLTVL.

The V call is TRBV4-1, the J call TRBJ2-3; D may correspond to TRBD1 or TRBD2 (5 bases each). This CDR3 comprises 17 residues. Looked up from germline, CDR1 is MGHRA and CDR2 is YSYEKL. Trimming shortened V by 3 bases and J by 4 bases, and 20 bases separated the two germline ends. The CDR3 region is CASSQPLGQGVADTQYF. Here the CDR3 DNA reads TGCGCCAGCAGCCAGCCCCTAGGGCAGGGAGTAGCAGATACGCAGTATTTT.

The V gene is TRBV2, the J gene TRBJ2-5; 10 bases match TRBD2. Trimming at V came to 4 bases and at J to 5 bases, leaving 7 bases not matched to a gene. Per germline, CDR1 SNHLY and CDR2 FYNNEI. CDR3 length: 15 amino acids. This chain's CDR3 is CASSGSAGGWETQYF. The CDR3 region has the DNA TGTGCCAGCAGTGGCTCAGCGGGGGGGTGGGAGACCCAGTACTTC.

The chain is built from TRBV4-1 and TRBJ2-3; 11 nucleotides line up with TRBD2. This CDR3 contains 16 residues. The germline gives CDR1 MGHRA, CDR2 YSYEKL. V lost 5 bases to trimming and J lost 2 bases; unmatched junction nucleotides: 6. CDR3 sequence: CASSLTLAGVTDTQYF. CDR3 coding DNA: TGCGCCAGCAGCTTAACACTAGCGGGGGTCACAGATACGCAGTATTTT.

CDR3 sequence (DNA): TGTGCCAGCAGTGAAGGGGTGGGGGGCGCCCCGCAGTATTTT. This gives the protein CASSEGVGGAPQYF. The V call is TRBV2, the J call TRBJ2-3; D may correspond to TRBD1 or TRBD2 (6 bases each). Germline V CDR1 and CDR2: SNHLY, FYNNEI. The CDR3 runs to 14 residues. V lost 1 base and J 10 bases, leaving 15 bases between the germline ends. The variable domain in full, with the rest retrieved from reference TRBV2 and TRBJ2-3, is EPEVTQTPSHQVTQMGQEVILRCVPISNHLYFYWYRQILGQKVEFLVSFYNNEISEKSEIFDDQFSVERPDGSNFTLKIRSTKLEDSAMYFCASSEGVGGAPQYFGPGTRLTVL.

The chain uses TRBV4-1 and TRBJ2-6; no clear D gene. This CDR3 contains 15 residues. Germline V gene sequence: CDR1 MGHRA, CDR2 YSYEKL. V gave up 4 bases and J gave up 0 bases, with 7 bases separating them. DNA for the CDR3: TGCGCCAGCAGCCTCTTAAACTCTGGGGCCAACGTCCTGACTTTC. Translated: CASSLLNSGANVLTF.

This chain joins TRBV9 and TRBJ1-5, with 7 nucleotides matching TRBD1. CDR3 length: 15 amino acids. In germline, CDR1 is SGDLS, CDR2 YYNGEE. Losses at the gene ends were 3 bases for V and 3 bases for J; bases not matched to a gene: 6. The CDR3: CASSEEGQPNQPQHF. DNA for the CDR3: TGTGCCAGCAGCGAGGAGGGACAGCCCAATCAGCCCCAGCATTTT.

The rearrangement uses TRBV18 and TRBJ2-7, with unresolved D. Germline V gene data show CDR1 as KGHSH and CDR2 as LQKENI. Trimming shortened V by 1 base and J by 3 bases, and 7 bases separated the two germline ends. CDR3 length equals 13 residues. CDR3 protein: CASSPQSLYEQYF. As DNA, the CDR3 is TGTGCCAGCTCACCACAATCCCTCTACGAGCAGTACTTC.

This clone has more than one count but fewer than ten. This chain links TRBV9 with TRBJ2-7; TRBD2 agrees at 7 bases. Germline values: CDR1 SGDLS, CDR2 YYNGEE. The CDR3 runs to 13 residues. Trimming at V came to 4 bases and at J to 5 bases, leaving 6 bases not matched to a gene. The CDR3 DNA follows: TGTGCCAGCAGCCCTAGCGGAGACCACGAGCAGTACTTC. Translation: CASSPSGDHEQYF.

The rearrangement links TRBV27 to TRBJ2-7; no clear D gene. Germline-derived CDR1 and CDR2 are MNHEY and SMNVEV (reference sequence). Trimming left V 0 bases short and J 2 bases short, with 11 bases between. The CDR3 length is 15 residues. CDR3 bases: TGTGCCAGCAGTTTATCTTTATCAGAACCCTACGAGCAGTACTTC. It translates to CASSLSLSEPYEQYF.

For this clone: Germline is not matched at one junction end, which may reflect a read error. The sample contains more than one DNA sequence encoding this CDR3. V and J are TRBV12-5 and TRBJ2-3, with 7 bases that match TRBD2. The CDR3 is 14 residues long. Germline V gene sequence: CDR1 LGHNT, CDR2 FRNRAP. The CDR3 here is CASGLGGFTDTQYF. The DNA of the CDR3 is TGTGCTAGTGGGTTGGGGGGGTTCACAGATACGCAGTATTTT.

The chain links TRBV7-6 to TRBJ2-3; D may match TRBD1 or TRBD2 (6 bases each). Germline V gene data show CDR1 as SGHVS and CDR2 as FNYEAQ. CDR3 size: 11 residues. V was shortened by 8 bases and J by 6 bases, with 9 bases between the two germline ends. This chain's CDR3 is CASGGPDTQYF. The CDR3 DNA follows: TGTGCCAGCGGGGGGCCCGATACGCAGTATTTT. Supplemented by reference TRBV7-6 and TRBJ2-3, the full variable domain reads GAGVSQSPRYKVTKRGQDVALRCDPISGHVSLYWYRQALGQGPEFLTYFNYEAQQDKSGLPNDRFSAERPEGSISTLTIQRTEQRDSAMYRCASGGPDTQYFGPGTRLTVL.

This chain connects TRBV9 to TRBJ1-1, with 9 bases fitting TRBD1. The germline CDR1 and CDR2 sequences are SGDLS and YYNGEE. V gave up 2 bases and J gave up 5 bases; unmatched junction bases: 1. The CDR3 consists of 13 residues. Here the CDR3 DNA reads TGTGCCAGCAGCGTGACAGGGGGTACTGAAGCTTTCTTT. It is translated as CASSVTGGTEAFF.

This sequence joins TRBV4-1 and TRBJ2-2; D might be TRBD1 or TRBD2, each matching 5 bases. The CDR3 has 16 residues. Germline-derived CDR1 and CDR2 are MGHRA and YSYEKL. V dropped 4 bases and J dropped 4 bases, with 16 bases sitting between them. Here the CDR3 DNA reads TGCGCCAGCAGCCCCCAGGGATTCGGGGTCACCGGGGAGCTGTTTTTT. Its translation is CASSPQGFGVTGELFF.